This is a list of T cell receptor beta chains from one sample in a study of T cells in Graves' hyperthyroidism and ophthalmopathy. TCRdb redid the calling of the multiplex PCR reads with MiXCR, one entry per CDR3 protein. Among approximately 370,000 distinct CDR3 sequences listed, roughly 15% were seen once. The sequenced sample consisted of blood. All receptors derive from a woman aged 25 to 45 with Graves' hyperthyroidism that later progressed to Graves' ophthalmopathy. Both conserved end residues are part of each CDR3. The order of the fields is J gene, D gene, V gene, clone size, CDR3 protein, CDR3 DNA. The D gene is left open where the match is weak. The size entry is marked missing in some rows and otherwise reads once, few, many or a size class.

j_gene: TRBJ1-5
d_gene: .
v_gene: TRBV9
abundance: .
CDR3aa: CASSQVGEQPQHF
CDR3nt: TGTGCCAGCAGCCAAGTTGGCGAGCAGCCCCAGCATTTT

j_gene: TRBJ2-3
d_gene: .
v_gene: TRBV20-1
abundance: .
CDR3aa: CSARKGEAADTQYF
CDR3nt: TGCAGTGCTAGAAAGGGGGAGGCCGCAGATACGCAGTATTTT

j_gene: TRBJ2-7
d_gene: TRBD1
v_gene: TRBV19
abundance: .
CDR3aa: CASSTTGGHEQYF
CDR3nt: TGTGCCAGTAGTACGACAGGGGGCCACGAGCAGTACTTC

j_gene: TRBJ2-1
d_gene: .
v_gene: TRBV27
abundance: many
CDR3aa: CASSLFGSNEQFF
CDR3nt: TGTGCCAGCAGTTTATTTGGGAGTAACGAGCAGTTCTTC

j_gene: TRBJ2-3
d_gene: TRBD2
v_gene: TRBV11-2
abundance: many
CDR3aa: CASSLGRSGVSTDTQYF
CDR3nt: TGTGCCAGCAGCCTGGGACGTAGCGGGGTGAGCACAGATACGCAGTATTTT

j_gene: TRBJ2-4
d_gene: TRBD2
v_gene: TRBV3-1
abundance: few
CDR3aa: CASSLLAGMTAKNIQYF
CDR3nt: TGTGCCAGCAGCCTCTTAGCGGGAATGACTGCCAAAAACATTCAGTACTTC

j_gene: TRBJ2-2
d_gene: TRBD2
v_gene: TRBV12-3/TRBV12-4
abundance: .
CDR3aa: CASSFPEREGNGELFF
CDR3nt: TGTGCCAGCAGTTTCCCCGAGCGGGAGGGGAACGGGGAGCTGTTTTTT

j_gene: TRBJ1-2
d_gene: .
v_gene: TRBV7-6
abundance: many
CDR3aa: CASSFRGSSGYTF
CDR3nt: TGTGCCAGCAGCTTCAGGGGTTCCTCTGGCTACACCTTC

j_gene: TRBJ1-1
d_gene: .
v_gene: TRBV6-1
abundance: many
CDR3aa: CASIPTVGGPEAFF
CDR3nt: TGTGCCAGCATTCCCACCGTGGGGGGCCCTGAAGCTTTCTTT

j_gene: TRBJ1-1
d_gene: .
v_gene: TRBV27
abundance: many
CDR3aa: CASSLFRNTEAFF
CDR3nt: TGTGCCAGCAGTTTATTCCGGAACACTGAAGCTTTCTTT

j_gene: TRBJ1-5
d_gene: TRBD1
v_gene: TRBV7-9
abundance: many
CDR3aa: CASSLTGDDQPQHF
CDR3nt: TGTGCCAGCAGCTTGACAGGGGATGATCAGCCCCAGCATTTT

j_gene: TRBJ2-5
d_gene: .
v_gene: TRBV7-6
abundance: .
CDR3aa: CASSVQGSQETQYF
CDR3nt: TGTGCCAGCAGCGTACAGGGTAGCCAAGAGACCCAGTACTTC